Below are 15 T cell receptor beta chains sequenced from a single sample in a study of CD4 and CD8 cells across lung adenocarcinoma regions. TCRdb independently ran MiXCR on the PCR reads; one entry per CDR3 protein. Of under 25,000 distinct CDR3 sequences in the sample, around 50% were seen once. The sequenced sample was CD8+ T cells from the center of a lung tumor. Every receptor here comes from a female donor with lung adenocarcinoma. The CD4 and CD8 labels of this study may be unreliable.

The genes are TRBV7-6 and TRBJ2-5, with 16 bases matching TRBD2. The germline gives CDR1 SGHVS, CDR2 FNYEAQ. The CDR3 sequence is 18 residues long. V was pared by 5 bases and J by 4 bases, with 10 bases of the junction left unmatched. The CDR3: CASSPRGLAGGLSETQYF. As DNA, the CDR3 is TGTGCCAGCAGCCCGAGGGGACTAGCGGGAGGGCTTTCAGAGACCCAGTACTTC.

About this clonotype itself: One end of the junction is discordant with germline, which a read error may explain. J is TRBJ2-3 and V is TRBV27; D unclear. This CDR3 has 11 residues. The germline V gene has CDR1 MNHEY and CDR2 SMNVEV (reference sequence). DNA for the CDR3: TGTGGCAGCCGTCCCCCAGAGACGCAGTATTTC. Protein product: CGSRPPETQYF.

A single count supports this clonotype. This chain's CDR3 is CASSIQGTDKLYF. The CDR3 DNA reads as TGTGCCAGCAGCATACAAGGGACAGATAAGCTGTATTTT. V is TRBV6-1 and J is TRBJ2-3, with 7 bases lining up with TRBD1. This CDR3 is built from 13 residues. The ends lost 6 bases at V and 14 bases at J; junction bases unmatched: 14. Looked up from germline, CDR1 is MNHNS and CDR2 is SASEGT.

This clonotype was seen more than once but under ten times. CDR3 residues: CASSDRDGSYEQYV. CDR3 coding DNA: TGCGCCAGCAGTGACCGAGACGGGTCCTACGAGCAGTACGTC. The genes are TRBV10-2 and TRBJ2-7; D remains ambiguous. Germline V lookup: CDR1 WSHSY, CDR2 SAAADI. The germline V and J ends were trimmed by 3 bases and 1 base, with 10 bases remaining between them. This CDR3 is built from 14 residues.

Comments on this clonotype: One junction end does not reproduce the germline sequence, and a read error may be involved. The rearrangement uses TRBV6-5 and TRBJ2-5; tentatively, D is TRBD2 (6 bases). The CDR3 totals 15 residues. The germline CDR1 and CDR2 sequences are MNHEY and SVGAGI. The CDR3 loop is CAGGYGSGGTDTQYF. The DNA of the CDR3 is TGTGCCGGGGGTTACGGGAGCGGTGGCACAGATACCCAGTATTTC.

In its sample, this clonotype was seen many times. The chain joins TRBV7-2 to TRBJ1-2, with D unresolved. Germline V lookup: CDR1 SGHTA, CDR2 FQGNSA. The length of the CDR3 is 15 residues. With 2 bases removed from V and 0 bases from J, the gap between germline ends came to 10 bases. CDR3 nucleotides: TGTGCCAGCAGCTTAATCTCAGAAGCTAACTATGGCTACACCTTC. Amino acid sequence: CASSLISEANYGYTF. Based on the CDR3 plus reference TRBV7-2 and TRBJ1-2, the full variable domain is GAGVSQSPSNKVTEKGKDVELRCDPISGHTALYWYRQSLGQGLEFLIYFQGNSAPDKSGLPSDRFSAERTGGSVSTLTIQRTQQEDSAVYLCASSLISEANYGYTFGSGTRLTVV.

This sequence joins TRBV27 and TRBJ2-5, with D tentatively TRBD1 (6 bases). The germline V gene encodes CDR1 MNHEY and CDR2 SMNVEV (reference sequence). V dropped 6 bases and J dropped 2 bases, with 16 bases sitting between them. The CDR3 runs 15 residues. In DNA, the CDR3 is TGTGCCAGCAGCCCCGGCAGGGGACGACAAGAGACCCAGTACTTC. It yields the protein CASSPGRGRQETQYF.

The chain carries TRBV27 and TRBJ2-3; maybe TRBD1 (7 bases). The last part of the DNA fits TRBJ2-7 better; the J call may be wrong. CDR1 MNHEY and CDR2 SMNVEV come from the germline V gene (reference sequence). This CDR3 comprises 15 residues. For the CDR3, the DNA is TGTGCCAGGGTTCAGGGGGGCAGGGATGCAGATACGCAGTACTTC. It is translated as CARVQGGRDADTQYF.

This clonotype was detected once. An end of the junction does not agree with germline; a read error may underlie this. V usage is TRBV27 and J usage is TRBJ2-3, with a tentative D call TRBD1 (7 bases). Gene TRBJ2-5 matches the end of the DNA better, so the J call may be wrong. This CDR3 is 15 amino acids long. Germline loops: CDR1 MNHEY, CDR2 SMNVEV (reference sequence). CDR3 DNA: TGTGCCGGGAGGCAGGGGGGCCGTGACCAAGATACCCAGTACTTC. The encoded protein is CAGRQGGRDQDTQYF.

J is TRBJ2-3 and V is TRBV6-1; maybe TRBD2 (6 bases). The end of the DNA is better explained by TRBJ2-5, so the J call may be wrong. The CDR3 is 14 residues long. From germline, CDR1 is MNHNS and CDR2 SASEGT. The CDR3 region is CAGKGRGEGDTQYF. The CDR3, as DNA: TGTGCGGGCAAGGGGCGGGGAGAGGGAGACACCCAGTACTTC.

Regarding this clonotype: Mismatch with germline at one junction end may stem from a read error. This rearrangement joins TRBV27 to TRBJ2-3; TRBD2 agrees at 7 bases. CDR3 length: 13 amino acids. Looked up from germline, CDR1 is MNHEY and CDR2 is SMNVEV (reference sequence). The CDR3 DNA reads as TGTGCCAGCACCCCGACTAGCTCAGATACGCAGACTTTC. This translates into CASTPTSSDTQTF.

This clonotype was seen many times. The chain employs TRBV6-1 and TRBJ2-1; TRBD2 aligns across 7 bases. The germline CDR1 and CDR2 sequences are MNHNS and SASEGT. V shed 2 bases, J shed 2 bases, and the junction held 3 bases outside the gene matches. The CDR3 is made up of 15 amino acids. The CDR3 is CASSEWLAAYNEQFF. The DNA for the CDR3 is TGTGCCAGCAGTGAATGGCTAGCGGCCTACAATGAGCAGTTCTTC.

As to this clonotype: The junction shows a germline mismatch at one end, possibly a read error. The chain carries TRBV10-3 and TRBJ2-3; D possibly uses TRBD1 or TRBD2 (7 bases each). Germline assignment: CDR1 ENHRY and CDR2 SYGVKD. This CDR3 is 11 amino acids long. DNA of the CDR3: TGTGCTTCAGGGGGGGCAGCTACGCGGTGTTTT. Protein product: CASGGAATRCF.

The chain uses TRBV6-1 and TRBJ2-1; unclear D gene. The J call may be in error: the DNA end matches TRBJ2-5 better. The CDR3 runs to 13 residues. Germline V lookup: CDR1 MNHNS, CDR2 SASEGT. CDR3 sequence reads: CASSGQPQETQYF. CDR3 sequence (DNA): TGTGCCAGCAGTGGACAACCTCAAGAGACCCAGTACTTC.

The rearrangement uses TRBV27 and TRBJ2-5, with D possibly TRBD2 on 6 matching bases. CDR3 size: 16 residues. From germline, CDR1 is MNHEY and CDR2 SMNVEV (reference sequence). V was trimmed by 9 bases and J by 0 bases, leaving 20 bases between them. CDR3 in amino acids: CASAGHGGCNQETQYF. The CDR3 DNA sequence: TGTGCCAGTGCGGGGCACGGAGGCTGCAACCAAGAGACCCAGTACTTC.